These 12 T cell receptor beta chains were sequenced from one sample in a study of post-analysis software for immune sequencing data. Study-wide results and caveats: Five or six TRBV segments, TRBV5-6, TRBV5-1 and TRBV20-1 among them, were found more frequent in patients than controls.

Incorporated into the TCR beta cDNA libraries were unique molecular identifiers, which served to reduce PCR and sequencing biases. TCRdb re-called the PCR reads with MiXCR, one entry per CDR3 protein. The sample has about 190,000 distinct CDR3 sequences, approximately 30% seen once. The antigens for these receptors are not known. The sequenced sample was blood. All receptors derive from a girl between 2 and 17 years old with multiple sclerosis.

This clonotype occurred many times. This sequence joins TRBV5-1 and TRBJ2-1; a possible D gene is TRBD2 (5 bases). Germline CDR1 SGHRS, CDR2 YFSETQ. The V end lost 1 base, the J end lost 3 bases, and 8 bases lay between the germline ends. The CDR3 sequence is 14 residues long. CDR3: CASSLTRLYNEQFF. The CDR3 DNA sequence: TGCGCCAGCAGCTTGACTAGGCTCTACAATGAGCAGTTCTTC. The full variable domain, rest sourced from reference TRBV5-1 and TRBJ2-1, is KAGVTQTPRYLIKTRGQQVTLSCSPISGHRSVSWYQQTPGQGLQFLFEYFSETQRNKGNFPGRFSGRQFSNSRSEMNVSTLELGDSALYLCASSLTRLYNEQFFGPGTRLTVL.

A few counts support this clonotype. This chain joins TRBV25-1 and TRBJ1-4; a possible D gene is TRBD1 (5 bases). V lost 4 bases and J 4 bases, leaving 13 bases between the germline ends. The CDR3 has 15 amino acids. From germline, CDR1 is MGHDK and CDR2 SYGVNS. CDR3 residues: CASSGWDGINEKLFF. The CDR3 nucleotides read TGTGCCAGCAGTGGATGGGACGGAATTAATGAAAAACTGTTTTTT.

The chain recombines TRBV4-2 with TRBJ2-7; weak D call: TRBD2 (6 bases). This CDR3 has 15 amino acids. CDR1 and CDR2 (germline): LGHNA, YNFKEQ. The V gene lost 5 bases and the J gene lost 0 bases, with 14 bases spanning the gap. CDR3 residues: CASSFRVGSSYEQYF. In DNA form, the CDR3 reads TGTGCCAGCAGCTTCCGGGTCGGGAGCTCCTACGAGCAGTACTTC.

V gene TRBV6-6 combines with J gene TRBJ1-1, with 7 bases aligning to TRBD1. The CDR3 length is 14 residues. V lost 4 bases, J lost 3 bases, and 5 bases stayed unmatched. Germline assignment: CDR1 MNHNY and CDR2 SVGAGI (reference sequence). CDR3 nucleotide sequence: TGTGCCAGCAGTTCCCTCGACAGGGACACTGAAGCTTTCTTT. Translated: CASSSLDRDTEAFF.

About this clonotype itself: One base away lies a much larger clone, so this may be a sequencing read error. The CDR3 DNA reads TGTGCCAGCAGGGTCAGGGGTTTCGATTACGAGCAGTACTTC. This encodes CASRVRGFDYEQYF. The chain has TRBV2 and TRBJ2-7; TRBD1 is a possible D gene (6 bases). Germline assignment: CDR1 SNHLY and CDR2 FYNNEI. V shed 6 bases and J shed 4 bases, with 16 bases lying between them. This CDR3 has 14 residues.

Turning to this clonotype: This could be a read error, since a much larger clone is one nucleotide away. This sequence joins TRBV30 and TRBJ2-1, with TRBD2 identical over 7 bases. TRBJ2-7 explains the end of the DNA better; the J call may be wrong. The germline CDR1 and CDR2 sequences are GTSNPN and SVGIG (reference sequence). The CDR3 consists of 13 residues. The CDR3 DNA reads as TGTGCCTGGAGTTCCGGGGACTACAATGAGCAGTACTTC. As protein: CAWSSGDYNEQYF.

This chain uses TRBV11-2 with TRBJ1-2, with 9 nucleotides matching TRBD1. The CDR3 spans 14 residues. Trimming took 5 bases from V and 4 from J; bases not matched to a gene: 5. Germline assignment: CDR1 SGHAT and CDR2 FQNNGV. CDR3 protein: CASSQQTGGYGYTF. The CDR3 coding sequence is TGTGCCAGCAGCCAGCAGACAGGGGGCTATGGCTACACCTTC.

This clonotype occurred many times. This chain's CDR3 is CASSLVLGSNYGYTF. The CDR3 DNA sequence: TGTGCCAGCAGCTTGGTATTGGGATCTAACTATGGCTACACCTTC. The gene calls are TRBV5-4 and TRBJ1-2; D is ambiguous. The V and J ends lost 0 bases and 0 bases respectively, with 9 bases between them. Germline-derived CDR1 and CDR2 are SGHNT and YYREEE (reference sequence). The CDR3 contains 15 residues.

The chain recombines TRBV20-1 with TRBJ2-2, with a possible D match to TRBD1 (5 bases). Trimming took off 1 base at V and 4 bases at J, with 16 bases between the two ends. Looked up from germline, CDR1 is DFQATT and CDR2 is SNEGSKA (reference sequence). CDR3 length equals 16 residues. The DNA for the CDR3 is TGCAGTGCTAGAGTGGACATCCCTCGACCCACCGGGGAGCTGTTTTTT. Translating it yields CSARVDIPRPTGELFF.

This clonotype was seen only a few times. The chain recombines TRBV20-1 with TRBJ2-1, with 10 bases identical to TRBD2. The V gene's germline CDR1 is DFQATT and CDR2 SNEGSKA (reference sequence). This CDR3 has 17 residues. The J segment lost 6 bases and the V segment lost 2 bases, leaving 13 bases of the junction unmatched. CDR3 nucleotides: TGCAGTGCTAGAAACCCCACAGTAGCGGGAGGTGGCAATGAGCAGTTCTTC. The encoded protein is CSARNPTVAGGGNEQFF.

The rearrangement joins TRBV20-1 to TRBJ2-3; TRBD2 aligns across 16 bases. The germline V gene has CDR1 DFQATT and CDR2 SNEGSKA (reference sequence). The ends lost 1 base at V and 2 bases at J; junction bases unmatched: 9. The CDR3 runs to 19 residues. The CDR3 reads CSARVTSGLAGGNTDTQYF. The CDR3 DNA reads as TGCAGTGCTAGAGTAACTTCGGGACTAGCGGGAGGGAACACAGATACGCAGTATTTT.

This clonotype was seen at least ten times. The chain joins TRBV5-1 to TRBJ1-4; TRBD1 matches at 7 bases. The V gene's germline CDR1 is SGHRS and CDR2 YFSETQ. V dropped 3 bases and J dropped 6; count of bases not matched to a gene: 5. CDR3 length: 14 amino acids. Here the CDR3 reads CASSSTGRDEKLFF. CDR3 sequence (DNA): TGCGCCAGCAGCTCGACAGGGAGAGATGAAAAACTGTTTTTT.